Listed below are T cell receptor beta chains from one sample, sequenced in a study of blood T cell repertoires in COVID-19. TCRdb's table, derived via immunoSEQ multiplex PCR, lists solely in-frame clones and lacks some. The data contain hundreds of thousands of clones, just under 85% of them singletons. Material: peripheral blood. The receptors were gathered from a man older than 75 with acute or convalescent COVID-19. Each CDR3 is given with its conserved first and last residue. The order of the fields is J gene, V gene, D gene, clone size, CDR3 DNA, CDR3 protein. The D gene is left open where the match is weak. Clone size is shown for a subset of rows, as once, few, many or a class of expanded clone.

TRBJ1-1 TRBV19 - few TGTGCCAGTAACCAGGGGAGCACTGAAGCTTTCTTT CASNQGSTEAFF
TRBJ1-5 TRBV28 - - TGTGCCAGCAGGCCCGAGGACAGACACAATCAGCCCCAGCATTTT CASRPEDRHNQPQHF
TRBJ1-1 TRBV12-3/TRBV12-4 - - TGTGCTTCAGGGGTTGAGAACACTGAAGCTTTCTTT CASGVENTEAFF
TRBJ2-3 TRBV3-1/TRBV3-2 - - TGTGCCAGCGAGGGAGCATACACAGATACGCAGTATTTT CASEGAYTDTQYF
TRBJ1-6 TRBV19 - few TGTGCCAGTAGTGTCTATGGTAGTTCACCCCTCCACTTT CASSVYGSSPLHF
TRBJ1-1 TRBV28 - - TGTGCCAGCACCCTGGAGACTGAAGCTTTCTTT CASTLETEAFF
TRBJ2-5 TRBV28 - - TGTGCCAGCAGCGCAGGCCCGGCCGGAGAGACCCAGTACTTC CASSAGPAGETQYF
TRBJ2-1 TRBV3-1/TRBV3-2 - - TGTGCCAGCAGCCAAGAGGGACTTCTCGTGTTCTTC CASSQEGLLVFF
TRBJ1-1 TRBV18 TRBD1 - TGTGCCAGCTCACCGGACAGGTCCACTGAAGCTTTCTTT CASSPDRSTEAFF
TRBJ1-5 TRBV2 TRBD1 - TGTGCCAGCAGTTATAACCGGGACAGGCTTTGGCCCCAGCATTTT CASSYNRDRLWPQHF
TRBJ2-7 TRBV4-1 TRBD2 - TGCGCCAGCAGCCAAGATGGGGGACTAGATCGGCTCGAGCAGTACTTC CASSQDGGLDRLEQYF
TRBJ2-5 TRBV24-1 - - TGTGCCACCAGTGAATTCAAATTCACCGGACCCCTTAGGGGAGAGACCCAGTACTTC CATSEFKFTGPLRGETQYF
TRBJ2-7 TRBV19 TRBD1 - TGTGCCAGTAGTATAAGCGGGACAGGGGTACACGAGCAGTACTTC CASSISGTGVHEQYF